Detailed here is one T cell receptor (beta chain). This sample was taken from a study of blood T cell repertoires in COVID-19. Study context: Sites across the United States, Italy and Spain contributed samples from acute and convalescent COVID-19. T cells, B-cell-depleted T cells, or PBMCs supplied cDNA or gDNA.

The V gene's germline CDR1 is SGHTA and CDR2 FQGTGA. Trimming removed 5 bases from V and 1 base from J; junction bases left unmatched: 6. The CDR3 has 16 residues. In the original processing: It was from reference gene primer amplification that nucleated cell counts were estimated. The data were produced by immunoSEQ multiplex PCR, yet TCRdb's version contains in-frame clones alone and is incomplete. V and J calls and clone size are copied from that table; D and trimming were computed from the DNA. The sample includes 240,000 or so clones, more than 85% of them seen just once. Sequenced material: peripheral blood. The chain recombines TRBV7-3 with TRBJ2-3; 10 nucleotides agree with TRBD2. This sequence was found in a woman between 65 and 79 years old with active or convalescent COVID-19. CDR3 DNA: TGTGCCAGCAGCCCCTCTGGGACTAGCGGCACAGATACGCAGTATTTT. Protein product: CASSPSGTSGTDTQYF.